This passage covers 27 T cell receptor beta chains from one sample sequenced in a study of blood T cell repertoires in COVID-19. Produced via immunoSEQ multiplex PCR; TCRdb's table is partial and in-frame only. The table shows 80,000 to 100,000 clones, with 86% occurring only once. The sequencing input was peripheral blood. The origin of the receptors is a woman over 75 in a cohort sampled during active or convalescent COVID-19.

This chain uses TRBV3-1 (or the pseudogene TRBV3-2) with TRBJ2-1; D might be TRBD1 (6 bases). CDR1 and CDR2 (germline): LGHDT, YNNKEL (reference sequence). Trimming shortened V by 1 base and J by 10 bases, and 14 bases separated the two germline ends. The CDR3 is made up of 14 amino acids. CDR3 in DNA: TGTGCCAGCAGCCAAGCCTATAGGGGGATAGAGCAGTTCTTC. Translated: CASSQAYRGIEQFF.

The genes are TRBV5-4 and TRBJ2-3, with D perhaps TRBD2 (6 bases). The germline V gene encodes CDR1 SGHNT and CDR2 YYREEE (reference sequence). CDR3 length equals 14 residues. The V end was cut by 0 bases, the J end by 5 bases, with 10 bases between. The CDR3 sequence is CASSLASAGDTQYF. The CDR3 region has the DNA TGTGCCAGCAGCTTGGCTAGCGCGGGAGATACGCAGTATTTT.

The chain is built from TRBV19 and TRBJ1-5; 10 nucleotides align to TRBD1. V dropped 4 bases and J dropped 7; count of bases not matched to a gene: 10. CDR1 is LNHDA and CDR2 is SQIVND in the germline V gene (reference sequence). The CDR3 sequence is 16 residues long. Here the CDR3 reads CASSTLRDRGNQPQHF. CDR3 sequence (DNA): TGTGCCAGTAGTACCCTCCGGGACAGGGGTAACCAGCCCCAGCATTTT.

This clone was detected a few times. The chain uses TRBV5-5 and TRBJ1-2; 8 nucleotides agree with TRBD1. CDR1 and CDR2 from the germline V gene are SGHKS and YYEKEE (reference sequence). V trimming: 4 bases; J trimming: 4 bases; junction bases outside the gene matches: 6. The CDR3 covers 14 residues. DNA for the CDR3: TGTGCCAGCAGCCCGGGACAGGTCCGCTATGGCTACACCTTC. Translated, it gives CASSPGQVRYGYTF.

CDR3 bases: TGTGCCATCAACGGAAGGGGACAGGGGAACGGTGAGCAGTTCTTC. Amino acid sequence: CAINGRGQGNGEQFF. The rearrangement uses TRBV10-3 and TRBJ2-1; 10 bases are a match to TRBD1. This CDR3 comprises 15 residues. V shed 7 bases and J 9 bases; nucleotides not matched to a gene: 12. The germline CDR1 and CDR2 sequences are ENHRY and SYGVKD.

The CDR3 nucleotides read TGTGCCTGGAGGAGGGGGCGGCAGAAACCTGGGGCCAACGTCCTGACTTTC. Its translation is CAWRRGRQKPGANVLTF. The chain joins TRBV30 to TRBJ2-6; TRBD1 matches at 7 bases. CDR1 GTSNPN and CDR2 SVGIG come from the germline V gene (reference sequence). The CDR3 sequence is 17 residues long. Trimming took 3 bases from V and 2 from J; bases not matched to a gene: 10. Supplemented by reference TRBV30 and TRBJ2-6, the full variable domain reads SQTIHQWPATLVQPVGSPLSLECTVEGTSNPNLYWYRQAAGRGLQLLFYSVGIGQISSEVPQNLSASRPQDRQFILSSKKLLLSDSGFYLCAWRRGRQKPGANVLTFGAGSRLTVL.

With regard to this clone: One end of the junction is discordant with germline, which a read error may explain. This chain connects TRBV7-7 to TRBJ2-3; 8 positions match TRBD2. CDR3 length: 14 residues. Germline V lookup: CDR1 SSHAT, CDR2 FNYEAQ (reference sequence). The CDR3 loop is CASSFSGNTDTQYF. Written as DNA, the CDR3 is TGTGCTAGCAGCTTTAGCGGGAACACAGATACGCAGTATTTT. The whole variable domain, filled in from reference TRBV7-7 and TRBJ2-3, reads GAGVSQSPRYKVTKRGQDVTLRCDPISSHATLYWYQQALGQGPEFLTYFNYEAQPDKSGLPSDRFSAERPEGSISTLTIQRTEQRDSAMYRCASSFSGNTDTQYFGPGTRLTVL.

The CDR3 region has the DNA TGTGCCAGCAGCATCGGACTAGCGGTTAGCGAGACCCAGTACTTC. Protein sequence: CASSIGLAVSETQYF. The genes are TRBV9 and TRBJ2-5; 10 nucleotides agree with TRBD2. CDR3 length: 15 amino acids. J was trimmed by 5 bases and V by 4 bases; bases with no gene match: 8. The germline V gene has CDR1 SGDLS and CDR2 YYNGEE.

This clone showed up just once. V gene TRBV18 combines with J gene TRBJ2-7, with TRBD2 matching 9 bases. V was clipped by 5 bases and J by 12 bases; unmatched bases: 8. This CDR3 contains 12 residues. Germline lookup yields CDR1 KGHSH and CDR2 LQKENI. The CDR3 region is CASSYSREGPYF. Here the CDR3 DNA reads TGTGCCAGCTCATATTCGCGGGAGGGGCCGTACTTC.

This clone was observed once. The chain joins TRBV3-1 (or the pseudogene TRBV3-2) to TRBJ2-4, with D possibly TRBD2 on 6 matching bases. The V gene's germline CDR1 is LGHDT and CDR2 YNNKEL (reference sequence). The V end was cut by 0 bases, the J end by 7 bases, with 7 bases between. The CDR3 sequence is 13 residues long. The CDR3 is CASSQDRGNIQYF. The DNA for the CDR3 is TGTGCCAGCAGCCAAGATCGGGGGAACATTCAGTACTTC.

The chain carries TRBV9 and TRBJ2-1; TRBD2 aligns across 11 bases. The CDR3 extends over 18 amino acids. Germline V gene data show CDR1 as SGDLS and CDR2 as YYNGEE. The V segment lost 0 bases and the J segment 6 bases; nucleotides outside the gene matches: 11. The CDR3 here is CASSVAVTSGSYGNEQFF. CDR3 DNA: TGTGCCAGCAGCGTAGCTGTAACTAGCGGGAGTTACGGCAATGAGCAGTTCTTC.

V gene TRBV11-2 combines with J gene TRBJ1-1; D is unclear. CDR3 length: 14 amino acids. Germline V gives CDR1 SGHAT, CDR2 FQNNGV. V lost 1 base and J lost 0, with 6 bases in between. CDR3 nucleotide sequence: TGTGCCAGCAGCTTAGGGGCCGTGAACACTGAAGCTTTCTTT. This encodes CASSLGAVNTEAFF.

V and J are TRBV2 and TRBJ2-1; 7 bases line up with TRBD2. The CDR3 is 13 residues long. V trimming: 7 bases; J trimming: 12 bases; junction bases outside the gene matches: 12. Germline V gene data show CDR1 as SNHLY and CDR2 as FYNNEI. The CDR3 sequence: CASTPGLGLAQFF. In nucleotides, the CDR3 is TGTGCCAGCACTCCAGGACTAGGACTTGCGCAGTTCTTC.

This sequence joins TRBV28 and TRBJ2-7; D is unresolved. CDR1 is MDHEN and CDR2 is SYDVKM in the germline V gene. With 6 bases removed from V and 3 bases from J, the gap between germline ends came to 6 bases. The CDR3 is 11 amino acids. Here the CDR3 reads CASRLLYEQYF. The CDR3 DNA sequence: TGTGCCAGCAGACTCCTCTACGAGCAGTACTTC.

The chain is built from TRBV7-9 and TRBJ2-1, with TRBD1 matching 9 bases. The CDR3 is 17 residues long. Germline V lookup: CDR1 SEHNR, CDR2 FQNEAQ (reference sequence). The junction had 5 bases not matched to a gene; V was cut back by 1 base and J by 1 base. This CDR3 is CASSLGQGGRSYNEQFF. In DNA form, the CDR3 reads TGTGCCAGCAGCTTAGGACAGGGGGGAAGGTCCTACAATGAGCAGTTCTTC.

V usage is TRBV11-3 and J usage is TRBJ2-1; TRBD2 matches at 9 bases. CDR1 and CDR2 from the germline V gene are SGHNT and YENEEA. The V gene end was trimmed by 3 bases and the J gene end by 7 bases; junction bases not matched to a gene: 7. The length of the CDR3 is 15 residues. In DNA form, the CDR3 reads TGTGCCAGCAGCTTTCAGGGACTAGCCTCAAATGAGCAGTTCTTC. Its protein is CASSFQGLASNEQFF. Looking up the rest from reference TRBV11-3 and TRBJ2-1 gives the full variable domain: EAGVVQSPRYKIIEKKQPVAFWCNPISGHNTLYWYLQNLGQGPELLIRYENEEAVDDSQLPKDRFSAERLKGVDSTLKIQPAELGDSAVYLCASSFQGLASNEQFFGPGTRLTVL.

The J gene is TRBJ2-7, the V gene TRBV18; TRBD1 agrees at 8 bases. V was pared by 4 bases and J by 0 bases, with 5 bases of the junction left unmatched. Germline values: CDR1 KGHSH, CDR2 LQKENI. The CDR3 is made up of 15 amino acids. This CDR3 is CASSRDRGSSYEQYF. The CDR3 DNA is TGTGCCAGCTCACGTGACAGGGGAAGCTCCTACGAGCAGTACTTC.

J is TRBJ2-1 and V is TRBV10-1; 8 nucleotides line up with TRBD1. The CDR3 covers 15 residues. Germline trimming cut 1 base from V and 6 bases from J; bases unmatched to any gene: 5. Per germline, CDR1 WNHNN and CDR2 SYGVQD (reference sequence). CDR3 protein: CASSEFRTGTNEQFF. The CDR3 region has the DNA TGCGCCAGCAGTGAGTTTCGGACAGGGACCAATGAGCAGTTCTTC.

The chain couples TRBV15 to TRBJ1-1; perhaps TRBD1 as D (5 bases). The V gene lost 1 base and the J gene lost 2 bases, with 11 bases spanning the gap. Germline assignment: CDR1 LNHNV and CDR2 YYDKDF (reference sequence). This CDR3 comprises 15 residues. CDR3 amino acids: CATSRGRTTNTEAFF. DNA of the CDR3: TGTGCCACCAGCAGAGGCCGGACAACTAACACTGAAGCTTTCTTT.

This chain uses TRBV28 with TRBJ1-1; no clear D. The CDR3 sequence is 14 residues long. The germline V gene has CDR1 MDHEN and CDR2 SYDVKM. The V gene lost 3 bases and the J gene lost 1 base, with 9 bases spanning the gap. DNA for the CDR3: TGTGCCAGCAGTTTCCCGGGAGGGAACACTGAAGCTTTCTTT. Its protein product is CASSFPGGNTEAFF. Variable domain in full (rest from reference TRBV28 and TRBJ1-1): DVKVTQSSRYLVKRTGEKVFLECVQDMDHENMFWYRQDPGLGLRLIYFSYDVKMKEKGDIPEGYSVSREKKERFSLILESASTNQTSMYLCASSFPGGNTEAFFGQGTRLTVV.

The chain carries TRBV18 and TRBJ2-7; 9 bases are a match to TRBD1. The germline CDR1 and CDR2 sequences are KGHSH and LQKENI. The V segment lost 5 bases and the J segment 2 bases; nucleotides outside the gene matches: 10. The CDR3 extends over 16 amino acids. The CDR3 sequence: CASSDTGTGRTYEQYF. The DNA of the CDR3 is TGTGCCAGCTCAGATACCGGGACAGGGCGAACCTACGAGCAGTACTTC. Full variable domain (outside the CDR3, taken from reference TRBV18 and TRBJ2-7): NAGVMQNPRHLVRRRGQEARLRCSPMKGHSHVYWYRQLPEEGLKFMVYLQKENIIDESGMPKERFSAEFPKEGPSILRIQQVVRGDSAAYFCASSDTGTGRTYEQYFGPGTRLTVT.

The rearrangement links TRBV19 to TRBJ2-5; possibly TRBD2 for D (5 bases). The CDR3 is made up of 16 amino acids. The germline CDR1 and CDR2 sequences are LNHDA and SQIVND (reference sequence). Trimming cost V 1 base and J 1 base, with 13 bases left between them. CDR3 coding DNA: TGTGCCAGTAGTATAGGAGGGCTACTAACCCAAGAGACCCAGTACTTC. It encodes CASSIGGLLTQETQYF.

The chain recombines TRBV30 with TRBJ1-1, with TRBD1 as a possible D gene (5 bases). The CDR3 runs 14 residues. Germline CDR1 reads GTSNPN; CDR2 reads SVGIG (reference sequence). V was clipped by 3 bases and J by 5 bases, with 16 bases between them. The CDR3 region has the DNA TGTGCCTGGAGCCTGGCGGGGCGTAGGACTGAAGCTTTCTTT. Translating gives CAWSLAGRRTEAFF.

On this clone itself: A read error may produce the germline difference seen at one junction end. V is TRBV7-7 and J is TRBJ2-1, with D tentatively TRBD1 (6 bases). Germline CDR1 reads SSHAT; CDR2 reads FNYEAQ (reference sequence). CDR3 length: 15 residues. The CDR3 protein is CASSQDSLPYNEQFF. As DNA, the CDR3 is TGTGCTAGCAGCCAGGACAGTCTACCCTACAATGAGCAGTTCTTC.

The rearrangement uses TRBV28 and TRBJ1-2; 7 bases map to TRBD1. CDR3 length: 16 amino acids. Looked up from germline, CDR1 is MDHEN and CDR2 is SYDVKM. V lost 6 bases, J lost 2 bases, and 12 bases stayed unmatched. CDR3 loop: CASSPGGPNRNYGYTF. DNA of the CDR3: TGTGCCAGCAGCCCAGGGGGTCCCAACCGGAACTATGGCTACACCTTC.

The V and J genes are TRBV24-1 and TRBJ2-1, with D unclear. The CDR3 loop spans 12 amino acids. CDR1 and CDR2 (germline): KGHDR, SFDVKD. Trimming took 0 bases from V and 10 from J, leaving 6 bases between them. CDR3 amino acids: CATSDLSREQFF. The DNA of the CDR3 is TGTGCCACCAGTGATTTGAGCCGCGAGCAGTTCTTC.

The V and J genes are TRBV7-3 and TRBJ1-2, with 7 bases identical to TRBD1. With 2 bases clipped from V and 0 bases from J, the junction kept 6 bases outside the gene matches. The CDR3 covers 16 residues. Germline values: CDR1 SGHTA, CDR2 FQGTGA. The CDR3 nucleotides are TGTGCCAGCAGCTTAGACAGGGCGACTGCTAACTATGGCTACACCTTC. Its protein is CASSLDRATANYGYTF.